The 29 T cell receptor beta chains below all came from one sample that was sequenced in a study of blood T cell repertoires in COVID-19. This table comes from immunoSEQ multiplex PCR, and its TCRdb copy is limited to in-frame clones, with some not included. The table shows some 420,000 clones, with 85% to 90% occurring only once. The sample consisted of PBMCs or T cells enriched from blood (not recorded which). The receptors were sampled from a young man who had recovered from COVID-19.

Only one count was recorded for this clone. This chain links TRBV28 with TRBJ2-7, with TRBD2 as a possible D gene (5 bases). The CDR3 has 15 amino acids. Between the trimmed V and J ends, which lost 0 bases and 2 bases, there was a span of 11 bases. Per the germline V gene, CDR1 is MDHEN and CDR2 is SYDVKM. The CDR3 DNA sequence: TGTGCCAGCAGTTTATGGTCGCGAGGGACCTACGAGCAGTACTTC. This encodes CASSLWSRGTYEQYF.

V usage is TRBV19 and J usage is TRBJ2-1; 8 nucleotides line up with TRBD2. This CDR3 contains 16 residues. Germline-derived CDR1 and CDR2 are LNHDA and SQIVND (reference sequence). The junction had 6 bases not matched to a gene; V was cut back by 1 base and J by 4 bases. CDR3 protein: CASSIGTGLGYNEQFF. CDR3 in DNA: TGTGCCAGTAGTATAGGTACGGGACTAGGGTACAATGAGCAGTTCTTC.

This clone came up once. The rearrangement uses TRBV19 and TRBJ2-5; 7 nucleotides agree with TRBD1. J lost 2 bases, V lost 4 bases, and 4 bases had no gene match. Germline CDR1 and CDR2: LNHDA and SQIVND (reference sequence). The CDR3 is 14 residues long. The CDR3 DNA reads as TGTGCCAGTAGTAGTATGGACAGGCAAGAGACCCAGTACTTC. It encodes CASSSMDRQETQYF. Complete variable domain (other parts from reference TRBV19 and TRBJ2-5): DGGITQSPKYLFRKEGQNVTLSCEQNLNHDAMYWYRQDPGQGLRLIYYSQIVNDFQKGDIAEGYSVSREKKESFPLTVTSAQKNPTAFYLCASSSMDRQETQYFGPGTRLLVL.

The chain uses TRBV19 and TRBJ2-4, with D unresolved. Trimming took 5 bases from V and 0 from J, leaving 11 bases between them. The CDR3 sequence is 15 residues long. Germline CDR1 and CDR2: LNHDA and SQIVND (reference sequence). The CDR3 bases are TGTGCCAGTAGTGAAGTCAACGGAGCCAAAAACATTCAGTACTTC. Its protein product is CASSEVNGAKNIQYF.

The rearrangement links TRBV10-3 to TRBJ2-2; D gene unclear. Trimming took 2 bases from V and 3 from J, leaving 7 bases between them. The V gene's germline CDR1 is ENHRY and CDR2 SYGVKD. The CDR3 contains 14 residues. Here the CDR3 reads CAISEKADTGELFF. In DNA, the CDR3 is TGTGCCATCAGTGAGAAGGCGGACACCGGGGAGCTGTTTTTT.

The V gene is TRBV15, the J gene TRBJ2-2; D unclear. The CDR3 loop spans 15 amino acids. Germline assignment: CDR1 LNHNV and CDR2 YYDKDF (reference sequence). V lost 0 bases and J 7 bases, leaving 12 bases between the germline ends. The CDR3 is CATSRDLQVGGELFF. The CDR3 DNA reads TGTGCCACCAGCAGAGATCTTCAGGTGGGCGGGGAGCTGTTTTTT.

The genes are TRBV10-3 and TRBJ1-2; no clear D. V lost 9 bases to trimming and J lost 1 base, with 9 bases between them. The CDR3 runs 12 residues. Looked up from germline, CDR1 is ENHRY and CDR2 is SYGVKD. This chain's CDR3 is CAILANNYGYTF. Written as DNA, the CDR3 is TGTGCCATACTAGCCAATAACTATGGCTACACCTTC.

The chain recombines TRBV10-2 with TRBJ1-2; 9 nucleotides agree with TRBD1. The CDR3 contains 13 residues. V shed 6 bases and J 4 bases; nucleotides not matched to a gene: 3. Germline CDR1 reads WSHSY; CDR2 reads SAAADI. The CDR3 loop reads CASSVDRGYGYTF. In nucleotides, the CDR3 is TGCGCCAGCAGCGTGGACAGGGGCTATGGCTACACCTTC.

This chain joins TRBV5-1 and TRBJ1-2; D remains unclear. The germline CDR1 and CDR2 sequences are SGHRS and YFSETQ. The length of the CDR3 is 14 residues. V shed 0 bases and J shed 0 bases, with 6 bases lying between them. CDR3 loop: CASSLDASNYGYTF. The CDR3 DNA is TGCGCCAGCAGCTTGGACGCGTCTAACTATGGCTACACCTTC.

V gene TRBV28 combines with J gene TRBJ1-2; 9 bases line up with TRBD1. The trim removed 5 bases at V and 8 bases at J, leaving 6 bases unmatched. The V gene's germline CDR1 is MDHEN and CDR2 SYDVKM. The CDR3 totals 13 residues. CDR3 nucleotide sequence: TGTGCCAGCAGTCCTGGACAGGGGAGAGGCTACACCTTC. Translated: CASSPGQGRGYTF.

The sample holds one count of this clone. The chain recombines TRBV18 with TRBJ2-7, with 7 bases matching TRBD1. The CDR3 is made up of 14 amino acids. V was pared by 5 bases and J by 3 bases, with 7 bases of the junction left unmatched. Germline V gene lookup returns CDR1 KGHSH and CDR2 LQKENI. The CDR3 here is CASSKNRGGYEQYF. The CDR3 DNA sequence: TGTGCCAGCTCAAAGAACAGGGGTGGCTACGAGCAGTACTTC.

CDR3 nucleotide sequence: TGTGCCAGCAGTTTATTGGCAGGGGGAGGCTATGGCTACACCTTC. Translation gives CASSLLAGGGYGYTF. V is TRBV28 and J is TRBJ1-2; TRBD1 matches 7 bases. The ends lost 1 base at V and 4 bases at J; junction bases unmatched: 6. The CDR3 runs to 15 residues. CDR1 and CDR2 from the germline V gene are MDHEN and SYDVKM.

There are a few counts of this clone. J is TRBJ2-1 and V is TRBV7-9, with TRBD1 identical over 7 bases. V lost 4 bases to trimming and J lost 5 bases; unmatched junction nucleotides: 5. Germline assignment: CDR1 SEHNR and CDR2 FQNEAQ (reference sequence). The length of the CDR3 is 14 residues. The CDR3 DNA follows: TGTGCCAGCAGCTCATTCGACAGGGACAATGAGCAGTTCTTC. It is translated as CASSSFDRDNEQFF.

The J gene is TRBJ2-5, the V gene TRBV13; perhaps TRBD1 as D (5 bases). Trimming stripped 1 base from V and 1 base from J, with 7 bases between. This CDR3 comprises 14 residues. Germline assignment: CDR1 PRHDT and CDR2 FYEKMQ (reference sequence). CDR3 loop: CASSLVTAQETQYF. For the CDR3, the DNA is TGTGCCAGCAGCTTAGTGACAGCCCAAGAGACCCAGTACTTC.

The rearrangement uses TRBV5-4 and TRBJ2-7, with 7 bases identical to TRBD2. Germline lookup yields CDR1 SGHNT and CDR2 YYREEE (reference sequence). CDR3 length equals 15 residues. Unmatched junction bases numbered 5, after V lost 2 bases and J lost 0 bases. CDR3 bases: TGTGCCAGCAGCTTCGTTGGCGGGAGCTCCTACGAGCAGTACTTC. Translating gives CASSFVGGSSYEQYF.

The rearrangement joins TRBV4-1 to TRBJ2-5; D is unresolved. Germline V lookup: CDR1 MGHRA, CDR2 YSYEKL. This CDR3 has 13 residues. Deletions cut 0 bases from V and 2 bases from J, with 4 bases between. In DNA form, the CDR3 reads TGCGCCAGCAGCCAAGAACTACAAGAGACCCAGTACTTC. Protein product: CASSQELQETQYF.

CDR3 sequence reads: CASSATGPPDTQYF. The CDR3 DNA sequence: TGTGCCAGCAGCGCGACAGGGCCCCCAGATACGCAGTATTTT. The rearrangement joins TRBV9 to TRBJ2-3; 7 bases match TRBD1. The CDR3 is 14 residues long. J gave up 4 bases and V 3 bases, and 5 bases lay outside the gene matches. Germline assignment: CDR1 SGDLS and CDR2 YYNGEE.

The chain joins TRBV5-1 to TRBJ2-1, with 13 bases matching TRBD2. The CDR3 is made up of 19 amino acids. V lost 0 bases, J lost 0 bases, and 6 bases stayed unmatched. CDR1 and CDR2 (germline): SGHRS, YFSETQ. The CDR3 DNA sequence: TGCGCCAGCAGCTTGGCAGGACTAGCGGGAGTCGGCTCCTACAATGAGCAGTTCTTC. Its protein product is CASSLAGLAGVGSYNEQFF.

The V call is TRBV29-1, the J call TRBJ2-2, with D tentatively TRBD1 (6 bases). The CDR3 has 13 amino acids. From germline, CDR1 is SQVTM and CDR2 ANQGSEA. Trimming left V 4 bases short and J 4 bases short, with 10 bases between. The CDR3 DNA reads as TGCAGCGTTGCAGGGGTGGTCACCGGGGAGCTGTTTTTT. The encoded protein is CSVAGVVTGELFF.

This clone was counted between two and nine times. V gene TRBV29-1 combines with J gene TRBJ2-7; 8 bases are a match to TRBD1. Germline assignment: CDR1 SQVTM and CDR2 ANQGSEA. Trimming took 5 bases from V and 2 from J; bases not matched to a gene: 5. The CDR3 length is 13 residues. CDR3 bases: TGCAGCGTTAGACAGGGGATCACCTACGAGCAGTACTTC. This encodes CSVRQGITYEQYF.

The rearrangement joins TRBV3-1 (or the pseudogene TRBV3-2) to TRBJ2-7; D is perhaps TRBD1 (5 bases). V was cut by 1 base and J by 2 bases, with 9 bases left in between. The germline V gene has CDR1 LGHDT and CDR2 YNNKEL (reference sequence). CDR3 length: 14 amino acids. CDR3 in DNA: TGTGCCAGCAGCCAAGCCCCAGGGCCCTACGAGCAGTACTTC. Its translation is CASSQAPGPYEQYF.

The chain employs TRBV15 and TRBJ1-5; the match to TRBD1 covers 7 bases. The germline V gene has CDR1 LNHNV and CDR2 YYDKDF (reference sequence). The CDR3 runs 15 residues. V lost 4 bases and J lost 5; bases outside the gene matches: 8. The CDR3 spells CATSKEGADYQPQHF. The DNA of the CDR3 is TGTGCCACCAGCAAGGAGGGGGCTGATTATCAGCCCCAGCATTTT.

This clone is a singleton in its sample. The rearrangement uses TRBV6-5 and TRBJ2-1, with D perhaps TRBD2 (6 bases). The length of the CDR3 is 14 residues. Trimming shortened V by 2 bases and J by 7 bases, and 12 bases separated the two germline ends. The germline V gene encodes CDR1 MNHEY and CDR2 SVGAGI. The CDR3 DNA sequence: TGTGCCAGCAGTTACGCGTGGGAGGCTAATGAGCAGTTCTTC. It encodes CASSYAWEANEQFF.

The chain uses TRBV6-5 and TRBJ2-5; possible D gene TRBD2, 6 bases. Trimming took 2 bases from V and 5 from J, leaving 6 bases between them. This CDR3 contains 12 residues. Per germline, CDR1 MNHEY and CDR2 SVGAGI. This CDR3 reads CASSYGGETQYF. Here the CDR3 DNA reads TGTGCCAGCAGTTACGGGGGGGAGACCCAGTACTTC.

This sequence joins TRBV5-1 and TRBJ1-2; 9 bases fit TRBD1. In germline, CDR1 is SGHRS, CDR2 YFSETQ. This CDR3 has 15 amino acids. The J segment lost 5 bases and the V segment lost 4 bases, leaving 9 bases of the junction unmatched. The CDR3 sequence is CASSVDRGAKYGYTF. DNA for the CDR3: TGCGCCAGCAGCGTGGACAGGGGCGCGAAATATGGCTACACCTTC. The full variable domain, with the rest looked up from reference TRBV5-1 and TRBJ1-2, is KAGVTQTPRYLIKTRGQQVTLSCSPISGHRSVSWYQQTPGQGLQFLFEYFSETQRNKGNFPGRFSGRQFSNSRSEMNVSTLELGDSALYLCASSVDRGAKYGYTFGSGTRLTVV.

The rearrangement uses TRBV5-4 and TRBJ2-2, with D maybe TRBD1 (6 bases). This CDR3 is built from 15 residues. The germline gives CDR1 SGHNT, CDR2 YYREEE (reference sequence). Deletions cut 5 bases from V and 1 base from J, with 12 bases between. CDR3 DNA sequence: TGTGCCAGCAGTCCCCTGACAGGGAACACCGGGGAGCTGTTTTTT. It specifies CASSPLTGNTGELFF.

In its sample, this clone was seen once. V is TRBV27 and J is TRBJ2-3; D perhaps matches TRBD1 (7 bases). CDR1 MNHEY and CDR2 SMNVEV come from the germline V gene (reference sequence). The CDR3 extends over 15 amino acids. Trimming left V 6 bases short and J 4 bases short, with 17 bases between. CDR3 sequence: CASRRTGGIADTQYF. The CDR3, as DNA: TGTGCCAGCAGACGGACAGGAGGGATTGCAGATACGCAGTATTTT.

The chain links TRBV28 to TRBJ1-5; D gene uncertain. Germline V CDR1 and CDR2: MDHEN, SYDVKM. This CDR3 is built from 15 residues. Trimming cost V 5 bases and J 5 bases, with 16 bases left between them. CDR3 amino acids: CASSPSFVRDQPQHF. CDR3 bases: TGTGCCAGCAGTCCTTCATTTGTCCGAGATCAGCCCCAGCATTTT.

The chain combines TRBV3-1 (or the pseudogene TRBV3-2) with TRBJ2-2; a possible D gene is TRBD2 (5 bases). Trimming removed 0 bases at V and 2 bases at J, with 7 bases between. This CDR3 has 15 residues. CDR1 is LGHDT and CDR2 is YNNKEL in the germline V gene (reference sequence). CDR3 region: CASSQEGLNTGELFF. As DNA, the CDR3 is TGTGCCAGCAGCCAAGAAGGACTCAACACCGGGGAGCTGTTTTTT.